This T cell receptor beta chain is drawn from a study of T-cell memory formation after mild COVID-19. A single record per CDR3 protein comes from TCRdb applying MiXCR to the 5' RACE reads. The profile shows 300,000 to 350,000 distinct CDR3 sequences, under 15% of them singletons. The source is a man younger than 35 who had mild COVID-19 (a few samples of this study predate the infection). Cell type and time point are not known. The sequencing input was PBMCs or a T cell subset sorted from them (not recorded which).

The CDR3 nucleotides read TGTGCCAGCAGCCAACGGGGGATAGAGGATGGCTACACCTTC. The encoded protein is CASSQRGIEDGYTF. This chain joins TRBV3-1 and TRBJ1-2, with a possible D match to TRBD1 (5 bases). V lost 2 bases and J 6 bases, leaving 13 bases between the germline ends. CDR3 length: 14 residues. Germline CDR1 reads LGHDT; CDR2 reads YNNKEL (reference sequence).